The 31 T cell receptor beta chains below were found in one sample sequenced in a study of beta chain features in type 1 diabetes. Reverse transcribing all isolated RNA meant expressed TCRB transcripts were sequenced. Produced via immunoSEQ multiplex PCR; TCRdb's table is partial and in-frame only. The data hold almost 350,000 clones, with about 20% observed a single time. Sequencing was done on a sample of naive CD4+ T cells from blood. The receptor source for this set is a woman aged 18-30 years in good health.

This clone has just a few counts. This chain uses TRBV4-3 with TRBJ1-2; weak D call: TRBD1 (5 bases). V dropped 0 bases and J dropped 8 bases, with 16 bases sitting between them. Germline V gene sequence: CDR1 LGHNA, CDR2 YSLEER. The CDR3 is 15 amino acids. The CDR3: CASSQDRQSRSGYTF. The CDR3 DNA follows: TGCGCCAGCAGCCAAGATCGACAGTCACGATCAGGCTACACCTTC.

The CDR3 protein is CASSQDGTGGSYGYTF. Here the CDR3 DNA reads TGCGCCAGCAGCCAAGATGGGACAGGGGGGAGCTATGGCTACACCTTC. The rearrangement joins TRBV4-3 to TRBJ1-2; 11 bases agree with TRBD1. CDR3 length: 16 residues. Per the germline V gene, CDR1 is LGHNA and CDR2 is YSLEER. J was trimmed by 4 bases and V by 0 bases; bases with no gene match: 4.

This clone has more than one count but fewer than ten. This sequence joins TRBV13 and TRBJ2-1, with 7 nucleotides matching TRBD2. V was clipped by 0 bases and J by 4 bases; unmatched bases: 6. The CDR3 is 16 amino acids. Germline CDR1 and CDR2: PRHDT and FYEKMQ (reference sequence). The CDR3 DNA reads TGTGCCAGCAGCTTAGGTTCCTTAGCGGGTTACAATGAGCAGTTCTTC. It yields the protein CASSLGSLAGYNEQFF.

The rearrangement uses TRBV7-3 and TRBJ2-7; TRBD1 is a possible D gene (5 bases). V was trimmed by 3 bases and J by 0 bases, leaving 6 bases between them. Germline V gives CDR1 SGHTA, CDR2 FQGTGA. The length of the CDR3 is 13 residues. The CDR3 DNA sequence: TGTGCCAGCAGCTTGGGGCCCTCCTACGAGCAGTACTTC. Encoded protein: CASSLGPSYEQYF. Looking up the rest from reference TRBV7-3 and TRBJ2-7 gives the full variable domain: GAGVSQTPSNKVTEKGKYVELRCDPISGHTALYWYRQSLGQGPEFLIYFQGTGAADDSGLPNDRFFAVRPEGSVSTLKIQRTERGDSAVYLCASSLGPSYEQYFGPGTRLTVT.

This clone was seen more than once but under ten times. The chain couples TRBV11-3 to TRBJ2-5; TRBD2 aligns across 10 bases. The germline gives CDR1 SGHNT, CDR2 YENEEA. The CDR3 consists of 16 residues. The V and J ends lost 8 bases and 1 base, in that order; junction bases with no gene match: 10. The CDR3 protein is CASGYFSGRPQETQYF. CDR3 DNA sequence: TGTGCCAGCGGCTACTTTAGCGGGAGGCCCCAAGAGACCCAGTACTTC.

This clone has more than one count but fewer than ten. V usage is TRBV15 and J usage is TRBJ2-5; the D gene is possibly TRBD1 (5 bases). The germline V gene has CDR1 LNHNV and CDR2 YYDKDF (reference sequence). V lost 1 base to trimming and J lost 4 bases, with 10 bases between them. This CDR3 has 14 residues. CDR3 sequence: CATSRGRGGETQYF. The CDR3 nucleotides are TGTGCCACCAGCAGAGGAAGGGGTGGAGAGACCCAGTACTTC.

The chain couples TRBV6-1 to TRBJ2-1, with 7 bases fitting TRBD2. The J segment lost 4 bases and the V segment lost 6 bases, leaving 6 bases of the junction unmatched. The CDR3 sequence is 14 residues long. Germline V gives CDR1 MNHNS, CDR2 SASEGT. The CDR3 DNA follows: TGTGCCAGCAGCCGGACTAGGGAGTACAATGAGCAGTTCTTC. Its protein is CASSRTREYNEQFF.

The chain recombines TRBV7-2 with TRBJ2-5; 11 bases align to TRBD1. Germline V CDR1 and CDR2: SGHTA, FQGNSA. J gave up 4 bases and V 2 bases, and 12 bases lay outside the gene matches. The CDR3 has 18 residues. The CDR3 here is CASSLKGTGGRGRETQYF. CDR3 DNA: TGTGCCAGCAGCTTAAAAGGGACAGGGGGACGCGGCCGAGAGACCCAGTACTTC. Looking up the rest from reference TRBV7-2 and TRBJ2-5 gives the full variable domain: GAGVSQSPSNKVTEKGKDVELRCDPISGHTALYWYRQSLGQGLEFLIYFQGNSAPDKSGLPSDRFSAERTGGSVSTLTIQRTQQEDSAVYLCASSLKGTGGRGRETQYFGPGTRLLVL.

The rearrangement joins TRBV14 to TRBJ1-2, with no clear D. The germline gives CDR1 SGHDN, CDR2 FVKESK. The CDR3 sequence is 13 residues long. The V and J ends lost 4 bases and 4 bases respectively, with 10 bases between them. In DNA, the CDR3 is TGTGCCAGCAGCCCGCAGGTCATCTATGGCTACACCTTC. This gives the protein CASSPQVIYGYTF.

This clone was recorded a few times. The chain has TRBV30 and TRBJ1-3; D call uncertain. The CDR3 loop spans 14 amino acids. CDR1 and CDR2 (germline): GTSNPN, SVGIG (reference sequence). Deletions cut 5 bases from V and 0 bases from J, with 11 bases between. CDR3 in amino acids: CAWCTGSSGNTIYF. As DNA, the CDR3 is TGTGCCTGGTGTACCGGGAGCTCTGGAAACACCATATATTTT.

V and J are TRBV29-1 and TRBJ1-1; no definite D call. The CDR3 is 14 amino acids. Trimming cost V 2 bases and J 0 bases, with 10 bases left between them. The V gene's germline CDR1 is SQVTM and CDR2 ANQGSEA. This CDR3 is CSVEWGAMNTEAFF. CDR3 DNA: TGCAGCGTTGAATGGGGAGCAATGAACACTGAAGCTTTCTTT.

This chain joins TRBV19 and TRBJ2-2; 8 bases are shared with TRBD1. The V gene's germline CDR1 is LNHDA and CDR2 SQIVND (reference sequence). V trimming: 6 bases; J trimming: 1 base; junction bases outside the gene matches: 7. This CDR3 has 16 residues. The DNA for the CDR3 is TGTGCCAGTAGCCGCTCCGGGACAGGGAACACCGGGGAGCTGTTTTTT. Translating gives CASSRSGTGNTGELFF.

This chain joins TRBV11-1 and TRBJ2-5; D is perhaps TRBD1 (6 bases). There are 14 residues in the CDR3. Germline loops: CDR1 SGHAT, CDR2 FQDESV (reference sequence). V gave up 5 bases and J gave up 1 base, with 11 bases separating them. The CDR3 bases are TGTGCCAGCAGCCAACGGACAGTCCAAGAGACCCAGTACTTC. This sequence encodes CASSQRTVQETQYF.

The chain uses TRBV4-1 and TRBJ2-3; 8 nucleotides align to TRBD2. The CDR3 consists of 14 residues. Germline CDR1 and CDR2: MGHRA and YSYEKL. Trimming at V came to 4 bases and at J to 4 bases, leaving 4 bases not matched to a gene. The CDR3 bases are TGCGCCAGCAGCCGAAGCGGGGGACCAGATACGCAGTATTTT. Translated: CASSRSGGPDTQYF.

The chain has TRBV5-4 and TRBJ1-1; TRBD1 is a possible D gene (6 bases). V gave up 4 bases and J gave up 0 bases, with 19 bases separating them. This CDR3 spans 17 amino acids. Germline V gene data show CDR1 as SGHNT and CDR2 as YYREEE (reference sequence). Here the CDR3 DNA reads TGTGCCAGCAGCCCAGGGGTCGGGGGGCGGATGAACACTGAAGCTTTCTTT. Amino acids: CASSPGVGGRMNTEAFF.

This clone has more than one count but fewer than ten. This sequence joins TRBV1 and TRBJ2-7; the table assigns TRBD2, which was not confirmed against the DNA. TRBV1 is given as a pseudogene. The CDR3 runs to 15 residues. This CDR3 is CTSSQDAGREDEQYF. In DNA form, the CDR3 reads TGCACCAGCAGCCAAGACGCCGGCAGGGAGGACGAGCAGTACTTC.

The chain joins TRBV28 to TRBJ1-2; tentatively, D is TRBD1 (6 bases). Germline loops: CDR1 MDHEN, CDR2 SYDVKM. V lost 6 bases and J 8 bases, leaving 16 bases between the germline ends. The CDR3 extends over 13 amino acids. The CDR3 spells CASRSDRLGGYTF. The CDR3 region has the DNA TGTGCCAGCAGAAGCGACAGGTTGGGAGGCTACACCTTC.

This sequence joins TRBV12-5 and TRBJ1-2; the match to TRBD1 covers 7 bases. The CDR3 consists of 15 residues. From germline, CDR1 is LGHNT and CDR2 FRNRAP. J was trimmed by 4 bases and V by 0 bases; bases with no gene match: 5. CDR3 nucleotide sequence: TGTGCTAGTGGTTTGGTCGCCCGGGACAGCTATGGCTACACCTTC. It translates to CASGLVARDSYGYTF. The whole variable domain, filled in from reference TRBV12-5 and TRBJ1-2, reads DARVTQTPRHKVTEMGQEVTMRCQPILGHNTVFWYRQTMMQGLELLAYFRNRAPLDDSGMPKDRFSAEMPDATLATLKIQPSEPRDSAVYFCASGLVARDSYGYTFGSGTRLTVV.

The chain employs TRBV30 and TRBJ2-1; tentative D call: TRBD1 (6 bases). The length of the CDR3 is 13 residues. Per germline, CDR1 GTSNPN and CDR2 SVGIG (reference sequence). Trimming took 3 bases from V and 8 from J, leaving 14 bases between them. In nucleotides, the CDR3 is TGTGCCTGGAGCGAAGACAGGCTGGATGAGCAGTTCTTC. Its protein product is CAWSEDRLDEQFF.

This clone was observed a handful of times. The rearrangement uses TRBV29-1 and TRBJ2-1; maybe TRBD2 (6 bases). Trimming left V 1 base short and J 6 bases short, with 10 bases between. CDR3 size: 13 residues. Germline values: CDR1 SQVTM, CDR2 ANQGSEA. Here the CDR3 reads CSVEGLGGNEQFF. CDR3 bases: TGCAGCGTTGAAGGACTAGGCGGCAATGAGCAGTTCTTC.

The rearrangement uses TRBV9 and TRBJ2-3; no clear D. V lost 2 bases to trimming and J lost 2 bases, with 12 bases between them. CDR3 length equals 15 residues. Germline V gene sequence: CDR1 SGDLS, CDR2 YYNGEE. The CDR3 nucleotides are TGTGCCAGCAGCGTGAGTCTACAGTTCACAGATACGCAGTATTTT. It is translated as CASSVSLQFTDTQYF.

In its sample, this clone was seen a few times. The V and J genes are TRBV6-5 and TRBJ2-1; tentative D call: TRBD2 (6 bases). Germline V gene sequence: CDR1 MNHEY, CDR2 SVGAGI. CDR3 length equals 16 residues. The V end lost 0 bases, the J end lost 0 bases, and 9 bases lay between the germline ends. Here the CDR3 reads CASSYSHGSSYNEQFF. The CDR3, as DNA: TGTGCCAGCAGTTACTCGCACGGGAGCTCCTACAATGAGCAGTTCTTC.

V gene TRBV7-2 combines with J gene TRBJ1-1, with TRBD1 matching 8 bases. Trimming removed 4 bases from V and 4 bases from J; junction bases left unmatched: 8. This CDR3 region has 15 residues. CDR1 and CDR2 (germline): SGHTA, FQGNSA. In DNA form, the CDR3 reads TGTGCCAGCAGCTCGACAGGGGCGGAAGGCACTGAAGCTTTCTTT. Protein: CASSSTGAEGTEAFF.

The rearrangement uses TRBV5-4 and TRBJ1-1, with D possibly being TRBD1 (5 bases). CDR3 length equals 16 residues. V was pared by 3 bases and J by 5 bases, with 20 bases between. The germline CDR1 and CDR2 sequences are SGHNT and YYREEE (reference sequence). The CDR3 DNA follows: TGTGCCAGCAGCTCGTCCTTTGGGGCCACGCGGACTGAAGCTTTCTTT. This codes for CASSSSFGATRTEAFF. Drawing the rest from reference TRBV5-4 and TRBJ1-1, the complete variable domain is ETGVTQSPTHLIKTRGQQVTLRCSSQSGHNTVSWYQQALGQGPQFIFQYYREEENGRGNFPPRFSGLQFPNYSSELNVNALELDDSALYLCASSSSFGATRTEAFFGQGTRLTVV.

This chain connects TRBV18 to TRBJ1-1, with a possible D match to TRBD1 (5 bases). CDR1 and CDR2 from the germline V gene are KGHSH and LQKENI. V lost 3 bases and J lost 3, with 14 bases in between. The CDR3 contains 15 residues. CDR3 in DNA: TGTGCCAGCTCACCTTCGGTGTGGGGGGACACTGAAGCTTTCTTT. Translating it yields CASSPSVWGDTEAFF.

This clone was detected only a few times. V usage is TRBV5-1 and J usage is TRBJ2-1; 7 bases are a match to TRBD2. V shed 2 bases, J shed 9 bases, and the junction held 5 bases outside the gene matches. Germline V gene data show CDR1 as SGHRS and CDR2 as YFSETQ. The length of the CDR3 is 13 residues. The CDR3 nucleotides read TGCGCCAGCAGCTTTGGGGAGCGGGGTGAGCAGTTCTTC. Protein: CASSFGERGEQFF.

The rearrangement joins TRBV7-2 to TRBJ1-1; TRBD1 aligns across 8 bases. Germline V gives CDR1 SGHTA, CDR2 FQGNSA. The V and J ends lost 7 bases and 1 base, in that order; junction bases with no gene match: 14. The CDR3 extends over 17 amino acids. CDR3 sequence (DNA): TGTGCCAGCACCCCAGGGGTGTATGGGACAGGGAACACTGAAGCTTTCTTT. Protein: CASTPGVYGTGNTEAFF.

This clone was seen a handful of times. The gene calls are TRBV7-2 and TRBJ1-2; D remains unclear. CDR1 is SGHTA, CDR2 FQGNSA, per germline. This CDR3 contains 12 residues. V dropped 3 bases and J dropped 8 bases, with 10 bases sitting between them. The CDR3 sequence is CASSFDGEGYTF. DNA for the CDR3: TGTGCCAGCAGCTTTGACGGGGAGGGCTACACCTTC.

The genes are TRBV2 and TRBJ1-5; 8 bases agree with TRBD1. J gave up 6 bases and V 7 bases, and 5 bases lay outside the gene matches. CDR1 SNHLY and CDR2 FYNNEI come from the germline V gene. The CDR3 totals 13 residues. The CDR3 nucleotides read TGTGCCAGCACGATTGGGACAGGTCAGCCCCAGCATTTT. This translates into CASTIGTGQPQHF.

The chain joins TRBV5-1 to TRBJ2-3; 15 nucleotides agree with TRBD2. Germline CDR1 SGHRS, CDR2 YFSETQ. V gave up 2 bases and J gave up 5 bases; unmatched junction bases: 3. The CDR3 length is 16 residues. DNA of the CDR3: TGCGCCAGCAGCTTCGGACTAGCGGGGGGGCGAGATACGCAGTATTTT. It codes for CASSFGLAGGRDTQYF.

The chain uses TRBV7-2 and TRBJ2-7; D uncertain. The CDR3 is made up of 15 amino acids. Germline assignment: CDR1 SGHTA and CDR2 FQGNSA. The V and J ends lost 1 base and 2 bases respectively, with 12 bases between them. Written as DNA, the CDR3 is TGTGCCAGCAGCTTAGGTTTGACGGGTACCTACGAGCAGTACTTC. It encodes CASSLGLTGTYEQYF.